Following are 27 T cell receptor beta chains from one sample sequenced in a study of cytotoxic CD8 clonotypes in ibrutinib-treated CLL. Measured with immunoSEQ multiplex PCR; TCRdb has only the in-frame clones, and not every one. The table records about 300,000 clones, 67% of them present only once. The starting material was PBMCs, obtained after 36 months of ibrutinib treatment. These receptor sequences come from a human donor with chronic lymphocytic leukemia.

The gene calls are TRBV11-2 and TRBJ1-1; no reliable D call. V shed 5 bases and J shed 7 bases, with 8 bases lying between them. This CDR3 comprises 11 residues. Germline V gene sequence: CDR1 SGHAT, CDR2 FQNNGV. The CDR3 region is CASSLGIEAFF. In DNA, the CDR3 is TGTGCCAGCAGCCTAGGGATTGAAGCTTTCTTT.

V gene TRBV5-6 combines with J gene TRBJ2-1, with D possibly TRBD1 on 6 matching bases. Trimming removed 3 bases at V and 0 bases at J, with 10 bases between. Germline V gene sequence: CDR1 SGHDT, CDR2 YYEEEE. The CDR3 is 15 amino acids. This CDR3 is CASSSDRSSYNEQFF. The CDR3 DNA reads as TGTGCCAGCAGCTCCGACAGGAGCTCCTACAATGAGCAGTTCTTC.

This rearrangement joins TRBV19 to TRBJ1-5; D is unresolved. The length of the CDR3 is 13 residues. The ends were cut back, 6 bases at V and 3 bases at J, with 9 bases in the middle. From germline, CDR1 is LNHDA and CDR2 SQIVND (reference sequence). CDR3 sequence reads: CASSVAPNQPQHF. CDR3 nucleotides: TGTGCCAGTAGCGTAGCCCCCAATCAGCCCCAGCATTTT.

This chain links TRBV9 with TRBJ2-1; a possible D gene is TRBD2 (5 bases). V lost 0 bases to trimming and J lost 6 bases, with 13 bases between them. This CDR3 contains 15 residues. CDR1 and CDR2 (germline): SGDLS, YYNGEE. The CDR3 here is CASSVGIILANEQFF. For the CDR3, the DNA is TGTGCCAGCAGCGTAGGGATCATCCTAGCCAATGAGCAGTTCTTC.

This chain uses TRBV5-4 with TRBJ2-3, with 9 nucleotides matching TRBD2. Trimming removed 0 bases from V and 0 bases from J; junction bases left unmatched: 2. This CDR3 has 16 amino acids. Germline CDR1 SGHNT, CDR2 YYREEE (reference sequence). CDR3 nucleotide sequence: TGTGCCAGCAGCTTGGGACTAGCGGCTAGCACAGATACGCAGTATTTT. Its translation: CASSLGLAASTDTQYF.

The genes are TRBV29-1 and TRBJ1-1; tentatively, D is TRBD1 (5 bases). This CDR3 is built from 15 residues. V was clipped by 4 bases and J by 7 bases, with 22 bases between them. Germline V gene data show CDR1 as SQVTM and CDR2 as ANQGSEA. The CDR3 is CSVGTGSLIGGEAFF. Written as DNA, the CDR3 is TGCAGCGTTGGAACAGGTTCCCTTATCGGGGGTGAAGCTTTCTTT.

The chain joins TRBV21-1 to TRBJ2-7; TRBD1 is the table's D call and was not checked against the DNA. TRBV21-1 is marked as a pseudogene. CDR3 length: 17 residues. The CDR3 sequence: CASSKATGHTVSHEQYF. CDR3 DNA: TGTGCCAGCAGCAAAGCAACGGGACACACTGTGAGTCACGAGCAGTACTTC.

On this clone: This sample also contains other DNA sequences that code for the same CDR3. V and J are TRBV19 and TRBJ2-7; weak D call: TRBD2 (6 bases). This CDR3 contains 14 residues. The V and J ends lost 3 bases and 1 base respectively, with 10 bases between them. Germline CDR1 is LNHDA and CDR2 is SQIVND (reference sequence). The CDR3 is CASSMGRGSYEQYF. The DNA of the CDR3 is TGTGCCAGTAGTATGGGGCGGGGATCCTACGAGCAGTACTTC.

CDR3 bases: TGCGCCAGCAGTGACTCCTTAGCGGGAAACTACGAGCAGTACTTC. The encoded protein is CASSDSLAGNYEQYF. The chain joins TRBV10-2 to TRBJ2-7; 8 nucleotides line up with TRBD2. The CDR3 contains 15 residues. The junction had 7 bases not matched to a gene; V was cut back by 3 bases and J by 3 bases. Germline CDR1 and CDR2: WSHSY and SAAADI.

This clone was seen only a few times. The CDR3 sequence is CASSTGGTGELFF. For the CDR3, the DNA is TGTGCCAGCAGTACAGGGGGAACCGGGGAGCTGTTTTTT. The V and J genes are TRBV9 and TRBJ2-2, with 8 bases that match TRBD1. CDR1 and CDR2 (germline): SGDLS, YYNGEE. Trimming at V came to 5 bases and at J to 5 bases, leaving 2 bases not matched to a gene. This CDR3 has 13 residues.

This chain joins TRBV9 and TRBJ2-1; D not certain. This CDR3 contains 13 residues. The V end lost 1 base, the J end lost 5 bases, and 7 bases lay between the germline ends. Germline CDR1 reads SGDLS; CDR2 reads YYNGEE. CDR3 region: CASSVRVNNEQFF. CDR3 bases: TGTGCCAGCAGCGTAAGGGTGAACAATGAGCAGTTCTTC. Full variable domain (rest looked up from reference TRBV9 and TRBJ2-1): DSGVTQTPKHLITATGQRVTLRCSPRSGDLSVYWYQQSLDQGLQFLIQYYNGEERAKGNILERFSAQQFPDLHSELNLSSLELGDSALYFCASSVRVNNEQFFGPGTRLTVL.

V and J are TRBV18 and TRBJ2-3; perhaps TRBD2 as D (5 bases). CDR1 and CDR2 (germline): KGHSH, LQKENI. V shed 3 bases and J shed 0 bases, with 7 bases lying between them. The CDR3 extends over 14 amino acids. The CDR3 region is CASSPRVSTDTQYF. CDR3 DNA: TGTGCCAGCTCACCGAGGGTTAGCACAGATACGCAGTATTTT.

This clone was detected only a few times. This sequence joins TRBV2 and TRBJ1-4; D not resolved. Germline V CDR1 and CDR2: SNHLY, FYNNEI. This CDR3 contains 14 residues. Between the trimmed V and J ends, which lost 6 bases and 4 bases, there was a span of 12 bases. The CDR3 nucleotides are TGTGCCAGCAGACGACGATCCTATAATGAAAAACTGTTTTTT. Its protein is CASRRRSYNEKLFF.

The V and J genes are TRBV27 and TRBJ2-7; 10 positions match TRBD2. The germline CDR1 and CDR2 sequences are MNHEY and SMNVEV (reference sequence). V trimming: 2 bases; J trimming: 4 bases; junction bases outside the gene matches: 8. The CDR3 is 16 residues long. The CDR3 protein is CASSLGPSGRRYEQYF. The CDR3 DNA is TGTGCCAGCAGTTTAGGCCCTAGCGGGAGACGTTACGAGCAGTACTTC.

Comment on this clone: Distinct nucleotide sequences in the sample also encode this CDR3. This chain uses TRBV2 with TRBJ1-5; no reliable D call. Trimming removed 3 bases at V and 3 bases at J, with 3 bases between. The V gene's germline CDR1 is SNHLY and CDR2 FYNNEI. CDR3 length: 12 residues. The CDR3 here is CASSEDNQPQHF. The CDR3 DNA sequence: TGTGCCAGCAGTGAGGACAATCAGCCCCAGCATTTT.

CDR3 region: CASSQVHSNTEAFF. The CDR3, as DNA: TGCGCCAGCAGCCAAGTACACTCGAACACTGAAGCTTTCTTT. This rearrangement joins TRBV4-3 to TRBJ1-1; D ambiguous. The CDR3 is 14 residues long. The germline V gene has CDR1 LGHNA and CDR2 YSLEER. Trimming removed 1 base from V and 1 base from J, with 7 bases in between.

The gene calls are TRBV7-9 and TRBJ1-2; TRBD1 is a possible D gene (6 bases). Germline CDR1 and CDR2: SEHNR and FQNEAQ (reference sequence). Trimming shortened V by 7 bases and J by 3 bases, and 15 bases separated the two germline ends. The CDR3 contains 14 residues. This CDR3 is CASTDGQRYYGYTF. CDR3 DNA: TGTGCCAGCACCGACGGACAGCGATACTATGGCTACACCTTC.

The V and J genes are TRBV5-5 and TRBJ1-2; TRBD1 agrees at 8 bases. The germline CDR1 and CDR2 sequences are SGHKS and YYEKEE (reference sequence). The CDR3 totals 15 residues. The V and J ends lost 4 bases and 4 bases, in that order; junction bases with no gene match: 9. This chain's CDR3 is CASSPRQGPGYGYTF. CDR3 bases: TGTGCCAGCAGCCCGCGACAGGGGCCCGGCTATGGCTACACCTTC.

The genes are TRBV6-4 and TRBJ1-5; no clear D gene. Germline V gene lookup returns CDR1 MRHNA and CDR2 SNTAGT. The V gene lost 4 bases and the J gene lost 0 bases, with 10 bases spanning the gap. The CDR3 loop spans 15 amino acids. This CDR3 is CASSANGNSNQPQHF. In DNA, the CDR3 is TGTGCCAGCAGTGCAAACGGGAATAGCAATCAGCCCCAGCATTTT.

This clone was found a few times. The chain carries TRBV25-1 and TRBJ2-7; D possibly corresponds to TRBD2 (6 bases). The CDR3 spans 14 residues. Germline lookup yields CDR1 MGHDK and CDR2 SYGVNS. V lost 3 bases and J lost 3, with 12 bases in between. The CDR3 reads CASSDGTPSYEQYF. For the CDR3, the DNA is TGTGCCAGCAGTGACGGGACTCCTAGCTACGAGCAGTACTTC.

The V and J genes are TRBV7-8 and TRBJ1-2; D unresolved. Between the trimmed V and J ends, which lost 4 bases and 5 bases, there was a span of 8 bases. The CDR3 covers 12 residues. Germline V gives CDR1 SGHVS, CDR2 FQNEAQ. The CDR3 nucleotides read TGTGCCAGCAGCTCAGCTGTTTATGGCTACACCTTC. Translated, it gives CASSSAVYGYTF.

The rearrangement uses TRBV5-1 and TRBJ2-1, with 9 bases that match TRBD1. The germline V gene has CDR1 SGHRS and CDR2 YFSETQ. The CDR3 runs 17 residues. J lost 2 bases, V lost 4 bases, and 10 bases had no gene match. The CDR3 DNA sequence: TGCGCCAGCAGCAGGCCTCGACAGGGGGGTACCTACAATGAGCAGTTCTTC. It specifies CASSRPRQGGTYNEQFF.

CDR3 protein: CSVGRGNTGELFF. The CDR3 DNA sequence: TGCAGCGTTGGTAGGGGGAACACCGGGGAGCTGTTTTTT. The J gene is TRBJ2-2, the V gene TRBV29-1, with a tentative D call TRBD1 (5 bases). Deletions cut 4 bases from V and 1 base from J, with 7 bases between. The CDR3 runs 13 residues. Germline values: CDR1 SQVTM, CDR2 ANQGSEA.

This sequence joins TRBV14 and TRBJ2-7; D not resolved. The length of the CDR3 is 14 residues. Trimming stripped 0 bases from V and 0 bases from J, with 6 bases between. Germline lookup yields CDR1 SGHDN and CDR2 FVKESK. CDR3 in amino acids: CASSQEGYSYEQYF. For the CDR3, the DNA is TGTGCCAGCAGCCAAGAGGGCTACTCCTACGAGCAGTACTTC.

The chain links TRBV7-9 to TRBJ2-2, with D possibly matching TRBD2 (6 bases). CDR1 is SEHNR, CDR2 FQNEAQ, per germline (reference sequence). CDR3 length: 17 amino acids. Between the trimmed V and J ends, which lost 1 base and 5 bases, there was a span of 17 bases. CDR3 nucleotides: TGTGCCAGCAGCTTAGGCGGGACCCCCAGGAGGACCGGGGAGCTGTTTTTT. Its translation: CASSLGGTPRRTGELFF. Full variable domain (missing parts from reference TRBV7-9 and TRBJ2-2): DTGVSQNPRHKITKRGQNVTFRCDPISEHNRLYWYRQTLGQGPEFLTYFQNEAQLEKSRLLSDRFSAERPKGSFSTLEIQRTEQGDSAMYLCASSLGGTPRRTGELFFGEGSRLTVL.

V gene TRBV14 combines with J gene TRBJ1-2, with 8 positions matching TRBD1. The germline CDR1 and CDR2 sequences are SGHDN and FVKESK. The CDR3 has 15 residues. V gave up 4 bases and J gave up 2 bases; unmatched junction bases: 6. CDR3 bases: TGTGCCAGCAGCCTAAGGACAGGGCTGAACTATGGCTACACCTTC. This gives the protein CASSLRTGLNYGYTF.

This sequence joins TRBV2 and TRBJ2-6; D remains ambiguous. Looked up from germline, CDR1 is SNHLY and CDR2 is FYNNEI. The CDR3 covers 12 residues. Trimming took 7 bases from V and 4 from J, leaving 5 bases between them. The CDR3 loop is CASNVGANVLTF. For the CDR3, the DNA is TGTGCCAGCAATGTAGGGGCCAACGTCCTGACTTTC.